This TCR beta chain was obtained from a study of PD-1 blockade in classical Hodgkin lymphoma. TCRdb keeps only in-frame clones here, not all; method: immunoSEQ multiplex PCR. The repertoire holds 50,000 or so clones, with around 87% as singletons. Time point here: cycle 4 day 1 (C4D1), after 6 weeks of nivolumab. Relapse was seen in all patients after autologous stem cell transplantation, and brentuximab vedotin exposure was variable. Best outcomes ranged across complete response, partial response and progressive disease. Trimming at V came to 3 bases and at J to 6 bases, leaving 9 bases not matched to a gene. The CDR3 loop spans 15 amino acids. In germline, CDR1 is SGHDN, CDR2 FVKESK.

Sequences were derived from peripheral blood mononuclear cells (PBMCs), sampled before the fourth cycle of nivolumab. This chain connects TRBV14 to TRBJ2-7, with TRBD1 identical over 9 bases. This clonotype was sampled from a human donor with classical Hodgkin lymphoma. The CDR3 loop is CASSHRTGASREQYF. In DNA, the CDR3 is TGTGCCAGCAGCCACCGGACAGGGGCCTCCCGCGAGCAGTACTTC.